The clone carrying this TCR beta chain was recorded a few times. These data come from a study of blood T cells in healthy people across ages. Alongside a J-beta primer mix, a sample-barcoded 5' primer served in a second PCR lasting roughly 6 to 11 cycles. TCRdb passed the 5' RACE reads through MiXCR, listing each CDR3 protein once. The sample gives hundreds of thousands of distinct CDR3 sequences, approximately 25% of which show up once; 9.4% is in the top ten. The CDR3 runs 12 residues. From germline, CDR1 is SQVTM and CDR2 ANQGSEA. V lost 8 bases to trimming and J lost 2 bases, with 12 bases between them. The same data also contributed to another study, on T cells of mothers and their children.

The specimen was blood. The J gene is TRBJ2-5, the V gene TRBV29-1, with D perhaps matching TRBD2 (6 bases). This receptor was obtained from a boy younger than 18 in good health. The CDR3 DNA sequence: TGCAGCACCCTGAGCGGGCAAGAGACCCAGTACTTC. Its protein product is CSTLSGQETQYF.